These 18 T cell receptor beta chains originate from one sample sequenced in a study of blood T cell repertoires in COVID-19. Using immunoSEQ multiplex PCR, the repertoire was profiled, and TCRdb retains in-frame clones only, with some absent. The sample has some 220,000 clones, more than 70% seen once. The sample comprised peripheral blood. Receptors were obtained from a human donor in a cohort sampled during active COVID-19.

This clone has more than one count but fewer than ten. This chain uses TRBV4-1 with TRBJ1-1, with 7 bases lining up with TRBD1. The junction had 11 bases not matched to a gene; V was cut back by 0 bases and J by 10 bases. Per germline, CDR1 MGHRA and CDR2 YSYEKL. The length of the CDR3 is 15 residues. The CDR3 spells CASSQEVRGSGGAFF. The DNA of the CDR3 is TGCGCCAGCAGCCAAGAAGTCAGGGGGTCTGGGGGAGCTTTCTTT.

The CDR3, as DNA: TGTGCCAGCCTAGACGTCTCCTATAATTCACCCCTCCACTTT. This sequence encodes CASLDVSYNSPLHF. The chain uses TRBV28 and TRBJ1-6; unclear D gene. The CDR3 length is 14 residues. Deletions cut 8 bases from V and 0 bases from J, with 8 bases between. Germline CDR1 is MDHEN and CDR2 is SYDVKM. Full variable domain (outside the CDR3, taken from reference TRBV28 and TRBJ1-6): DVKVTQSSRYLVKRTGEKVFLECVQDMDHENMFWYRQDPGLGLRLIYFSYDVKMKEKGDIPEGYSVSREKKERFSLILESASTNQTSMYLCASLDVSYNSPLHFGNGTRLTVT.

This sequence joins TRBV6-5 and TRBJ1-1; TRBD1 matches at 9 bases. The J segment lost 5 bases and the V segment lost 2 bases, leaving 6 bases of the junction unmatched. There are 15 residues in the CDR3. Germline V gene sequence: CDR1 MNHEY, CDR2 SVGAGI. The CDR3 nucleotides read TGTGCCAGCAGTTACAGGACAGGGGAGGGGACTGAAGCTTTCTTT. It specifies CASSYRTGEGTEAFF.

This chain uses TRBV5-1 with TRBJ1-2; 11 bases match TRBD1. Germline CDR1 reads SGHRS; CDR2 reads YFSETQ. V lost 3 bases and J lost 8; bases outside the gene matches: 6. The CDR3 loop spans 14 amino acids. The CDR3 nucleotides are TGCGCCAGCAGCTCGGACAGGGGGCTTCGGGGCTACACCTTC. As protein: CASSSDRGLRGYTF.

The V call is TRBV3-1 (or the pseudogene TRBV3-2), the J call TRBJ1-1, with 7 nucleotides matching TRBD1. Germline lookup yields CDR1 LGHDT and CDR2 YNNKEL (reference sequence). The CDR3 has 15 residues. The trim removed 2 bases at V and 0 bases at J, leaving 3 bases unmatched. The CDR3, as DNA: TGTGCCAGCAGCCAATCGACAGGGCTGAACACTGAAGCTTTCTTT. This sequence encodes CASSQSTGLNTEAFF.

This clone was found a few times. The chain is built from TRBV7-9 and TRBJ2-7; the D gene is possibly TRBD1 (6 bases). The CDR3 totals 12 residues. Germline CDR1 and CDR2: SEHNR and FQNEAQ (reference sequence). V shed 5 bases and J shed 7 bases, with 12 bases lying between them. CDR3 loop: CASSVQGFEQYF. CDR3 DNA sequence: TGTGCCAGCAGCGTCCAGGGGTTTGAGCAGTACTTC.

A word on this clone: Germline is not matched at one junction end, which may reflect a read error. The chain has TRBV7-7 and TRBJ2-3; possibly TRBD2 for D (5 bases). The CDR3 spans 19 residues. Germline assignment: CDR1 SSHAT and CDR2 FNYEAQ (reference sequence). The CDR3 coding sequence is TGTGCTAGCAGCTTAGGGAGTTTGACGTTTTTGAGGGCCAGAGATACGCAGTATTTT. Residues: CASSLGSLTFLRARDTQYF.

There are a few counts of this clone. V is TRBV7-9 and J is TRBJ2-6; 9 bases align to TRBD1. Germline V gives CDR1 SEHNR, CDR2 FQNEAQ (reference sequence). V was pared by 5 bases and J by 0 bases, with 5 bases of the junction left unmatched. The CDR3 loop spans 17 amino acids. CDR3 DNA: TGTGCCAGCAGCACGGGACAGGGCGACTCTGGGGCCAACGTCCTGACTTTC. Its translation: CASSTGQGDSGANVLTF.

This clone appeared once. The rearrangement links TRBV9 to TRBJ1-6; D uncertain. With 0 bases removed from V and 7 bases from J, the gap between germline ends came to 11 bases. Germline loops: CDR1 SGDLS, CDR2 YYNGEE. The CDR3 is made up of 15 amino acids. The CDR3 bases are TGTGCCAGCAGCGTAGGGAGGTCGGGAAATTCACCCCTCCACTTT. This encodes CASSVGRSGNSPLHF. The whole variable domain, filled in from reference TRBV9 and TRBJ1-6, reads DSGVTQTPKHLITATGQRVTLRCSPRSGDLSVYWYQQSLDQGLQFLIQYYNGEERAKGNILERFSAQQFPDLHSELNLSSLELGDSALYFCASSVGRSGNSPLHFGNGTRLTVT.

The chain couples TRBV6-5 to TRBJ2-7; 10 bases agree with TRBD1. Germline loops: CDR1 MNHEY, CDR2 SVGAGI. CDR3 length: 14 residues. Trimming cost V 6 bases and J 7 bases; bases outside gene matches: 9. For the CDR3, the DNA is TGTGCCAGCAGAACCGGGACAGGGGCGCCTGAGCAGTACTTC. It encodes CASRTGTGAPEQYF.

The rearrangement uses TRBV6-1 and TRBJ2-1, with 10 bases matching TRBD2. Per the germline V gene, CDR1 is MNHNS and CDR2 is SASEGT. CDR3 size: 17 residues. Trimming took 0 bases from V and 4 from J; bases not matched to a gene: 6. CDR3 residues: CASSEAFLAGVYNEQFF. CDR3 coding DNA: TGTGCCAGCAGTGAAGCTTTCCTAGCGGGAGTGTACAATGAGCAGTTCTTC.

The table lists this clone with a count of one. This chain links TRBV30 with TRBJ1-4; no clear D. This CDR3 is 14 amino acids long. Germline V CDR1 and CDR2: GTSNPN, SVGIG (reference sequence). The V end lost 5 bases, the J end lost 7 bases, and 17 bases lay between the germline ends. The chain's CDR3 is CAWDGRWGGEKLFF. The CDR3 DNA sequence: TGTGCCTGGGACGGGAGATGGGGTGGTGAAAAACTGTTTTTT.

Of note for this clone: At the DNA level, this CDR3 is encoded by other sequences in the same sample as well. CDR3: CAWSTGAGNTIYF. DNA of the CDR3: TGTGCCTGGAGTACGGGAGCCGGAAACACCATATATTTT. This chain links TRBV30 with TRBJ1-3, with D uncertain. Trimming shortened V by 2 bases and J by 4 bases, and 9 bases separated the two germline ends. This CDR3 has 13 residues. Germline V lookup: CDR1 GTSNPN, CDR2 SVGIG (reference sequence).

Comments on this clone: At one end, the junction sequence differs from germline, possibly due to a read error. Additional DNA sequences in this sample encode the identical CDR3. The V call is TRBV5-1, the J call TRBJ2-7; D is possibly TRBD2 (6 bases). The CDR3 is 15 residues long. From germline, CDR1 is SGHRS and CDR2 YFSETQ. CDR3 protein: CASSPRASAHYEQYF. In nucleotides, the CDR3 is TGTGCCAGCAGCCCCAGGGCTAGCGCACACTACGAGCAGTACTTC.

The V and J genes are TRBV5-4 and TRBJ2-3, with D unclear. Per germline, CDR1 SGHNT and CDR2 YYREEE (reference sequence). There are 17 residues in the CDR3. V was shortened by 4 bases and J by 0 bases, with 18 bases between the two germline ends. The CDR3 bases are TGTGCCAGCAGCCAAAGCCAGGTTTCATCTAGCACAGATACGCAGTATTTT. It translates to CASSQSQVSSSTDTQYF.

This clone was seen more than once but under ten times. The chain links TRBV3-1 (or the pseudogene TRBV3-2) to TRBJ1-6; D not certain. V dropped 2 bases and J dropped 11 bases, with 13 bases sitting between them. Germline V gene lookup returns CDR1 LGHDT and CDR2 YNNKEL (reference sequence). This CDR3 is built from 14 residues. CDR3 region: CASSQSGPRPPLHF. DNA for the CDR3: TGTGCCAGCAGCCAATCTGGGCCGCGTCCACCCCTCCACTTT.

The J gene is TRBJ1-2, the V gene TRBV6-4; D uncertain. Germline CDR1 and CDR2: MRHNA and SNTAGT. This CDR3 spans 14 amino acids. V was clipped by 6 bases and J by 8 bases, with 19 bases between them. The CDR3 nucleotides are TGTGCCAGCAGCATCCAACTAAGCACGGGAGGCTACACCTTC. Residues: CASSIQLSTGGYTF.

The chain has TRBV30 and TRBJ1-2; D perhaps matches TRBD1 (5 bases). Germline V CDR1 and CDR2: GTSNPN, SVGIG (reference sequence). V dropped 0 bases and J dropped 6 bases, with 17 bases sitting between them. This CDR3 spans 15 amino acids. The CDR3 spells CAWSVDWAGRDGYTF. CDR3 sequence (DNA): TGTGCCTGGAGTGTAGATTGGGCAGGGAGGGATGGCTACACCTTC.